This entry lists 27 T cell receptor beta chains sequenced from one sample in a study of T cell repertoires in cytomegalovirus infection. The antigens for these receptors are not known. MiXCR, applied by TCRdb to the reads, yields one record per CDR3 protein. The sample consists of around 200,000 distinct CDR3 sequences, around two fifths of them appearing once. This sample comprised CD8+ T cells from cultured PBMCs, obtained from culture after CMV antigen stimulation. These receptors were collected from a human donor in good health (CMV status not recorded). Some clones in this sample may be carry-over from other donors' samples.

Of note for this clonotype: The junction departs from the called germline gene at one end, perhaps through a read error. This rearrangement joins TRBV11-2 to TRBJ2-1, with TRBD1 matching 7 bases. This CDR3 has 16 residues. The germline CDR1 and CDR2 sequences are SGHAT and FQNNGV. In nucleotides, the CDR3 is TGTGCAAGCAGATTACGGTACAGGGGATTTTACAATGAGCAGTTCTTC. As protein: CASRLRYRGFYNEQFF.

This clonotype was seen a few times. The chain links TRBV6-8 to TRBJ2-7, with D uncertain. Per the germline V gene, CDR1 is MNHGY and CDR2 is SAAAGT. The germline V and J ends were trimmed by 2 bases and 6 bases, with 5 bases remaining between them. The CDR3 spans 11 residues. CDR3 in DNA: TGTGCCAGCAGTTACGCTCTCGAGCAGTACTTC. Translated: CASSYALEQYF.

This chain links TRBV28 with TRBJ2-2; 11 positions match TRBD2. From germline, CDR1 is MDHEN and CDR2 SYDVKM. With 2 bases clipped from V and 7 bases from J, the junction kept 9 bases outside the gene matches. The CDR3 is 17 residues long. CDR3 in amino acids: CASSLMLAGGLGGELFF. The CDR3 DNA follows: TGTGCCAGCAGTTTAATGCTAGCGGGAGGTTTAGGCGGGGAGCTGTTTTTT.

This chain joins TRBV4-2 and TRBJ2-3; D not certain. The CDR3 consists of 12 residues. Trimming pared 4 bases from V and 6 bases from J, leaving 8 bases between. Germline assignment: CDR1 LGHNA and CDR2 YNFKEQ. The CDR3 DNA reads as TGTGCCAGCAGCCCCGCATGGGATACGCAGTATTTT. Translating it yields CASSPAWDTQYF.

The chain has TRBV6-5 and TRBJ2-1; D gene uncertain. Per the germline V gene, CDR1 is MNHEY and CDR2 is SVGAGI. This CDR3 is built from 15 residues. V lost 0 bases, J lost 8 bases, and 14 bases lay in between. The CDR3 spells CASSYSSSRNYEQFF. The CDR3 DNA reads TGTGCCAGCAGTTACTCGAGTAGTAGGAATTATGAGCAGTTCTTC.

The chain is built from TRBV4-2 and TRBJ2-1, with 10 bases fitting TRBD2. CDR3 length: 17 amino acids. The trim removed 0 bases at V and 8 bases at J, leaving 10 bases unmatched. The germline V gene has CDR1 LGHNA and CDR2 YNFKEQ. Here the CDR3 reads CASSQESRLAGEDEQFF. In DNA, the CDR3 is TGTGCCAGCAGCCAAGAATCTCGGCTAGCGGGAGAAGATGAGCAGTTCTTC.

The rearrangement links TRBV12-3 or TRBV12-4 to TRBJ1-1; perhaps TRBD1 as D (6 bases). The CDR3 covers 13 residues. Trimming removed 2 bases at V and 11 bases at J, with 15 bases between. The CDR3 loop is CASSLTGSSPAFF. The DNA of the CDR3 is TGTGCCAGCAGTTTAACAGGGAGTTCCCCCGCTTTCTTT.

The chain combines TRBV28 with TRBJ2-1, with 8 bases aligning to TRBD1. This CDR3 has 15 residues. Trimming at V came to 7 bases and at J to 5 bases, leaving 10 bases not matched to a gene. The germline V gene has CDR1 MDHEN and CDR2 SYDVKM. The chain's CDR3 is CASTGPGQGNNEQFF. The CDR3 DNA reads TGTGCCAGCACCGGGCCCGGACAGGGAAACAATGAGCAGTTCTTC.

CDR3 nucleotide sequence: TGTGCCAGCACCGAAGGGAGTAATTCCTACAATGAGCAGTTCTTC. Its protein is CASTEGSNSYNEQFF. The chain recombines TRBV7-9 with TRBJ2-1, with TRBD2 as a possible D gene (5 bases). The CDR3 has 15 amino acids. Trimming pared 7 bases from V and 1 base from J, leaving 14 bases between. The germline CDR1 and CDR2 sequences are SEHNR and FQNEAQ (reference sequence).

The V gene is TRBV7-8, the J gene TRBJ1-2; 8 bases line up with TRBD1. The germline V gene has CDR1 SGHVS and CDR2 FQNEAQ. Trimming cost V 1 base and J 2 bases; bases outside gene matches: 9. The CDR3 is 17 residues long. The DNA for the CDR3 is TGTGCCAGCAGCTTAGGAATGGGGCAGGGGGCGAACTATGGCTACACCTTC. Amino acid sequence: CASSLGMGQGANYGYTF.

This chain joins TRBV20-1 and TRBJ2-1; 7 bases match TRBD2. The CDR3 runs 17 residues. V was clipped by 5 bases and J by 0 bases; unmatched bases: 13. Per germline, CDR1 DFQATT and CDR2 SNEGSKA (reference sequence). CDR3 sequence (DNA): TGCAGTGCTTCGAGGGAGGGAGACCCCATCTCCTACAATGAGCAGTTCTTC. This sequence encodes CSASREGDPISYNEQFF.

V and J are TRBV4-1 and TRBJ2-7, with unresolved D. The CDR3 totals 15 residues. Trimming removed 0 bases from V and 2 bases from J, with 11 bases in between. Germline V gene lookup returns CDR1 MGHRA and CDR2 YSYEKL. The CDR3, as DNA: TGCGCCAGCAGCCAAGATCGCCGACCCACCTACGAGCAGTACTTC. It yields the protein CASSQDRRPTYEQYF.

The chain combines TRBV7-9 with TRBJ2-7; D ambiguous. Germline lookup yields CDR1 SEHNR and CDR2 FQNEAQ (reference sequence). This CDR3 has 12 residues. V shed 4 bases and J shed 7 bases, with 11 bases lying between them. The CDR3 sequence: CASSSNRREQYF. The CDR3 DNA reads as TGTGCCAGCAGCTCGAACCGAAGGGAGCAGTACTTC. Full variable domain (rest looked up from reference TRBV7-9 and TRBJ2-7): DTGVSQNPRHKITKRGQNVTFRCDPISEHNRLYWYRQTLGQGPEFLTYFQNEAQLEKSRLLSDRFSAERPKGSFSTLEIQRTEQGDSAMYLCASSSNRREQYFGPGTRLTVT.

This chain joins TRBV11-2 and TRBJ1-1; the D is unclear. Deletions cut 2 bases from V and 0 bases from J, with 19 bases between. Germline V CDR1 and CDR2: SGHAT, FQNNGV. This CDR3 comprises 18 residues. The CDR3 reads CASSLPRGRLSMNTEAFF. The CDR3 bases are TGTGCCAGCAGCTTACCGCGCGGCAGGTTAAGCATGAACACTGAAGCTTTCTTT.

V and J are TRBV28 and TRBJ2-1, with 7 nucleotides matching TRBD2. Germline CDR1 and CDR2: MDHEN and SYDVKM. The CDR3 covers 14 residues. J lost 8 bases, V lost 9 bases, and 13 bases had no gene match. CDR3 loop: CASQSWDYVHEQFF. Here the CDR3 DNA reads TGTGCCAGTCAGAGTTGGGACTATGTCCATGAGCAGTTCTTC.

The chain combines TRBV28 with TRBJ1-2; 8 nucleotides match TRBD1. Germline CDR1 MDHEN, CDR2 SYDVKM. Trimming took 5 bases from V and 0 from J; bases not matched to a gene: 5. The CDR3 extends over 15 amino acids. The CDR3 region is CASSPTGDSNYGYTF. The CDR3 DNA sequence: TGTGCCAGCAGTCCGACAGGGGATTCTAACTATGGCTACACCTTC.

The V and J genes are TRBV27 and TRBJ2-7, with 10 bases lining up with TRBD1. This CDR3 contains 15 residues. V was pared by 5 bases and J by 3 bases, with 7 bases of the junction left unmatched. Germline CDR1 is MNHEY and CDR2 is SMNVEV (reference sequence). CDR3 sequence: CASSATGTGDYEQYF. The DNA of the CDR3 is TGTGCCAGCAGTGCTACCGGGACAGGGGACTACGAGCAGTACTTC.

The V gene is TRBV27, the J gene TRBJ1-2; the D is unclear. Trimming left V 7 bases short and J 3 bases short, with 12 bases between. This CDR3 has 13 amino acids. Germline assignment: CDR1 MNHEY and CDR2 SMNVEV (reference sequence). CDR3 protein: CASTRTGDYGYTF. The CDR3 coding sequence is TGTGCCAGCACCCGGACGGGAGACTATGGCTACACCTTC.

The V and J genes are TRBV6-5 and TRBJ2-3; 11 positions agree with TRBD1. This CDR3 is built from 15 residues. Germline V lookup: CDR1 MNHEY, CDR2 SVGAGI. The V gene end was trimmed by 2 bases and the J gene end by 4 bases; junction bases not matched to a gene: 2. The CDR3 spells CASSYPGQGADTQYF. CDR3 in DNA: TGTGCCAGCAGTTACCCGGGACAGGGGGCAGATACGCAGTATTTT.

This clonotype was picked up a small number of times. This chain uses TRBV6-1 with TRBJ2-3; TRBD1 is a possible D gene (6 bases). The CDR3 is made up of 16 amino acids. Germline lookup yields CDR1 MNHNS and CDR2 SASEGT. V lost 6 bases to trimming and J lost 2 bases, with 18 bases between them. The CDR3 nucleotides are TGTGCCAGCAGGAGACAGGCGCTGGTAGACACAGATACGCAGTATTTT. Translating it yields CASRRQALVDTDTQYF.

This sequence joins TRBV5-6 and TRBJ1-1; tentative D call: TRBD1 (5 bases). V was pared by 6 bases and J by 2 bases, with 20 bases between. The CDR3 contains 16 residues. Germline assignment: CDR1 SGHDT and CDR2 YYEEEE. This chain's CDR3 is CASKSHGGEGNTEAFF. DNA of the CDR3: TGTGCCAGCAAGTCCCACGGGGGGGAGGGCAACACTGAAGCTTTCTTT.

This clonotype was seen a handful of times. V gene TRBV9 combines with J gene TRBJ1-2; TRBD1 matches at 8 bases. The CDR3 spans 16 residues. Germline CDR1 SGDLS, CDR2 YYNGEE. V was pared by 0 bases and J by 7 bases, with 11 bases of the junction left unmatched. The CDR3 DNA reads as TGTGCCAGCAGCGTAGCACGTGACAGGGGCAGCGGTGGCTACACCTTC. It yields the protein CASSVARDRGSGGYTF.

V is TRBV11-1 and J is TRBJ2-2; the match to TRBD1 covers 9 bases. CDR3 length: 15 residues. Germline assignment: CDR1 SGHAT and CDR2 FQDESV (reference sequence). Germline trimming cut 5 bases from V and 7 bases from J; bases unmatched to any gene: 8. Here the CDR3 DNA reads TGTGCCAGCAGCCCAGGGACAGGGTGGATCGGGGAGCTGTTTTTT. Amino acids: CASSPGTGWIGELFF. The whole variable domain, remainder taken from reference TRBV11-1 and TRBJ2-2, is EAEVAQSPRYKITEKSQAVAFWCDPISGHATLYWYRQILGQGPELLVQFQDESVVDDSQLPKDRFSAERLKGVDSTLKIQPAELGDSAMYLCASSPGTGWIGELFFGEGSRLTVL.

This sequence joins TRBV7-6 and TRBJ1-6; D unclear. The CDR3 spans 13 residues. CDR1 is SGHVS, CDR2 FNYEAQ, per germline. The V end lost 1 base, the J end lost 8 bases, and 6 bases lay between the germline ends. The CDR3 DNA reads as TGTGCCAGCAGCTTAGGTCCGGATTCACCCCTCCACTTT. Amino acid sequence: CASSLGPDSPLHF.

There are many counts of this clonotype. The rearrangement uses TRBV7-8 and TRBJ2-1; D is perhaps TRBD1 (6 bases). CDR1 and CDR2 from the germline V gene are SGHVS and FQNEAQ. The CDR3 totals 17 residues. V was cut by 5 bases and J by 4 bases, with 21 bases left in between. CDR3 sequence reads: CASSRRTGYEEYNEQFF. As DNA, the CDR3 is TGTGCCAGCAGCAGACGCACAGGGTATGAGGAGTACAATGAGCAGTTCTTC.

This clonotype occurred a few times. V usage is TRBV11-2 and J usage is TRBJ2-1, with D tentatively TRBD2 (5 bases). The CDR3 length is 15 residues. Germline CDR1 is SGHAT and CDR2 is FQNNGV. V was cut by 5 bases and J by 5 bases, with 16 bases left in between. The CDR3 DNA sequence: TGTGCCAGCAGCCCAGCGGCTGGGTTAAACAATGAGCAGTTCTTC. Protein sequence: CASSPAAGLNNEQFF.

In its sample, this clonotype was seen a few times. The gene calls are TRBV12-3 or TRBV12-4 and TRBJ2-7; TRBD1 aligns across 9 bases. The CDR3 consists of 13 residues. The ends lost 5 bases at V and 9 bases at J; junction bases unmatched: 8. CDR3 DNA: TGTGCCAGCAGTGGGGGGACAGGGTATGTGCAGTACTTC. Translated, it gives CASSGGTGYVQYF.